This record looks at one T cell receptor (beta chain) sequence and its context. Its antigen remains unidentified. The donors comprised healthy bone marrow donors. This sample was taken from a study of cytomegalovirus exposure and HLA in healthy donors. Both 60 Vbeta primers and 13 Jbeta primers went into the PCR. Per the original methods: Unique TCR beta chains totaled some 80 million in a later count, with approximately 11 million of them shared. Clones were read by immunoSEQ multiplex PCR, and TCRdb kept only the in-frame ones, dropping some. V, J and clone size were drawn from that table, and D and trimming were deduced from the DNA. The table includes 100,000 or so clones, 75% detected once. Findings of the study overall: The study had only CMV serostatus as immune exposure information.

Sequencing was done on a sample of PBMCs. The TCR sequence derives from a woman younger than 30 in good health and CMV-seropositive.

The DNA of the CDR3 is TGTGCCAGCAGTAACCTGGGGGGCCAAGAGACCCAGTACTTC. Translating gives CASSNLGGQETQYF. The V call is TRBV25-1, the J call TRBJ2-5; tentatively, D is TRBD2 (6 bases). The CDR3 length is 14 residues. In germline, CDR1 is MGHDK, CDR2 SYGVNS. Trimming left V 5 bases short and J 1 base short, with 11 bases between.